This TCR beta chain originates from a study of cytomegalovirus exposure and HLA in healthy donors. Study observations and caveats: Earlier analysis found most TCR beta V segments productive about 90% or about 30% of the time.

Per germline, CDR1 LNHNV and CDR2 YYDKDF (reference sequence). The CDR3 has 14 residues. PCR amplification relied on 60 Vbeta primers (plus 13 Jbeta primers). Libraries were prepared by immunoSEQ multiplex PCR; TCRdb keeps only in-frame clonotypes and omits some of them. The sample lists approximately 50,000 clones; over 60% were seen once. Comment on this clone: What it binds is not known.

This chain links TRBV15 with TRBJ2-5, with 9 bases fitting TRBD1. The J call may be faulty, since TRBJ2-7 better matches the DNA end. The source is a man aged 25-45 years in good health and CMV-seropositive. The sequenced material came from PBMCs. The CDR3 region is CATSSYRGRDEQYF. In DNA, the CDR3 is TGTGCCACCAGCAGCTACAGGGGGCGCGACGAGCAGTACTTC.